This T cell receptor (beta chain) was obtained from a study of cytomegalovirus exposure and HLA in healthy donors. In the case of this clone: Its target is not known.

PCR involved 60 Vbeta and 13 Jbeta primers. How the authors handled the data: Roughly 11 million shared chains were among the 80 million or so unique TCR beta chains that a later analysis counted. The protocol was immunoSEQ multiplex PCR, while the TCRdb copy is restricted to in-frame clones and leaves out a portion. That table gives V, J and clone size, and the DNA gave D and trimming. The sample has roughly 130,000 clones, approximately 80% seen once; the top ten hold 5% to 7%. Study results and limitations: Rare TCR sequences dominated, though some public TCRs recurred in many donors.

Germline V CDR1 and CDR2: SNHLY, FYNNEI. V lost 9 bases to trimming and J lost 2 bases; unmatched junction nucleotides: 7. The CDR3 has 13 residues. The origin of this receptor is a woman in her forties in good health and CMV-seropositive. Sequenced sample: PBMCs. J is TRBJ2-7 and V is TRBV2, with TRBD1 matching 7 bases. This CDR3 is CARSGTATYEQYF. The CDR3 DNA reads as TGTGCCAGGTCCGGGACAGCAACCTACGAGCAGTACTTC. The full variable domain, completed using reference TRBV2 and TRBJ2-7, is EPEVTQTPSHQVTQMGQEVILRCVPISNHLYFYWYRQILGQKVEFLVSFYNNEISEKSEIFDDQFSVERPDGSNFTLKIRSTKLEDSAMYFCARSGTATYEQYFGPGTRLTVT.